What follows are 30 T cell receptor beta chains derived from one specimen sequenced in a study of blood T cell repertoires in COVID-19. Clones were read by immunoSEQ multiplex PCR, and TCRdb kept only the in-frame ones, dropping some. Among approximately 140,000 clones listed, about nine tenths were seen once. The sequenced material came from peripheral blood. The receptors originated from an older woman with active or convalescent COVID-19.

This rearrangement joins TRBV7-2 to TRBJ1-2; weak D call: TRBD1 (5 bases). The germline V and J ends were trimmed by 6 bases and 2 bases, with 19 bases remaining between them. Germline CDR1 is SGHTA and CDR2 is FQGNSA. The CDR3 extends over 16 amino acids. CDR3 sequence reads: CASRLASSDSNYGYTF. CDR3 bases: TGTGCCAGCAGACTAGCGTCCTCTGACAGCAACTATGGCTACACCTTC.

The sample holds one count of this clone. The chain is built from TRBV4-3 and TRBJ2-1, with D possibly TRBD1 on 6 matching bases. V was shortened by 1 base and J by 5 bases, with 15 bases between the two germline ends. The germline V gene encodes CDR1 LGHNA and CDR2 YSLEER. The CDR3 is made up of 16 amino acids. Written as DNA, the CDR3 is TGCGCCAGCAGCCAAGGTCCAGGACAGTCAGACAATGAGCAGTTCTTC. It is translated as CASSQGPGQSDNEQFF.

This clone has a single count. The rearrangement uses TRBV9 and TRBJ2-2; TRBD2 agrees at 8 bases. Germline V gene data show CDR1 as SGDLS and CDR2 as YYNGEE. This CDR3 contains 16 residues. With 4 bases clipped from V and 3 bases from J, the junction kept 8 bases outside the gene matches. This CDR3 reads CASSPSGGWDTGELFF. The CDR3 bases are TGTGCCAGCAGCCCCTCGGGGGGGTGGGACACCGGGGAGCTGTTTTTT.

The chain links TRBV3-1 (or the pseudogene TRBV3-2) to TRBJ2-6; possible D gene TRBD2, 5 bases. The CDR3 is 18 residues long. Trimming shortened V by 4 bases and J by 0 bases, and 16 bases separated the two germline ends. Germline values: CDR1 LGHDT, CDR2 YNNKEL (reference sequence). CDR3 sequence: CASSLRPGRSSGANVLTF. CDR3 nucleotides: TGTGCCAGCAGCCTCCGACCGGGGAGAAGCTCTGGGGCCAACGTCCTGACTTTC.

This chain uses TRBV19 with TRBJ1-4; 10 nucleotides line up with TRBD1. The germline V gene has CDR1 LNHDA and CDR2 SQIVND (reference sequence). The CDR3 is made up of 17 amino acids. With V trimmed by 7 bases and J by 0 bases, 8 bases remained unmatched. The CDR3, as DNA: TGTGCCAGTAACACGGGACAGGGGATAGCAACTAATGAAAAACTGTTTTTT. Translating it yields CASNTGQGIATNEKLFF.

The chain carries TRBV27 and TRBJ2-5; D is possibly TRBD1 (5 bases). Trimming took off 3 bases at V and 0 bases at J, with 14 bases between the two ends. There are 16 residues in the CDR3. Germline assignment: CDR1 MNHEY and CDR2 SMNVEV (reference sequence). The CDR3 DNA reads TGTGCCAGCAGTTTTGACAGCTCACAGTACCAAGAGACCCAGTACTTC. Residues: CASSFDSSQYQETQYF.

The CDR3 nucleotides are TGTGCCAGCTCTTGGACAGGGAGTGGGAACACTGAAGCTTTCTTT. It yields the protein CASSWTGSGNTEAFF. The genes are TRBV18 and TRBJ1-1; 8 positions match TRBD1. The germline V gene encodes CDR1 KGHSH and CDR2 LQKENI. The ends lost 6 bases at V and 1 base at J; junction bases unmatched: 7. The CDR3 extends over 15 amino acids.

V is TRBV6-1 and J is TRBJ2-3, with 15 bases that match TRBD2. V lost 4 bases to trimming and J lost 6 bases; unmatched junction nucleotides: 5. Germline V gene sequence: CDR1 MNHNS, CDR2 SASEGT. This CDR3 region has 16 residues. As DNA, the CDR3 is TGTGCCAGCAGTGGGACTAGCGGGGGGGCCTTGGATACGCAGTATTTT. It translates to CASSGTSGGALDTQYF.

V usage is TRBV2 and J usage is TRBJ2-7, with 7 bases that match TRBD1. V gave up 3 bases and J gave up 6 bases; unmatched junction bases: 8. The CDR3 contains 14 residues. Germline V CDR1 and CDR2: SNHLY, FYNNEI. CDR3 in amino acids: CASSDMQGVSEQYF. CDR3 DNA sequence: TGTGCCAGCAGTGATATGCAGGGGGTAAGCGAGCAGTACTTC.

The V gene is TRBV30, the J gene TRBJ2-5; 10 bases align to TRBD2. Trimming removed 8 bases from V and 2 bases from J; junction bases left unmatched: 17. Germline CDR1 and CDR2: GTSNPN and SVGIG (reference sequence). CDR3 length equals 17 residues. The CDR3 region is CAPTRGTSVKLQETQYF. DNA for the CDR3: TGTGCCCCAACCCGCGGGACTAGCGTAAAACTGCAAGAGACCCAGTACTTC.

The genes are TRBV5-6 and TRBJ1-3, with D unclear. With 0 bases removed from V and 2 bases from J, the gap between germline ends came to 12 bases. CDR3 length equals 16 residues. Germline CDR1 and CDR2: SGHDT and YYEEEE. CDR3 nucleotide sequence: TGTGCCAGCAGCTTGGCCTGGGCCCCGGCTGGAAACACCATATATTTT. As protein: CASSLAWAPAGNTIYF.

This chain uses TRBV4-3 with TRBJ2-7; 7 bases are shared with TRBD1. Germline V gene lookup returns CDR1 LGHNA and CDR2 YSLEER. J was trimmed by 0 bases and V by 1 base; bases with no gene match: 3. CDR3 length: 15 residues. The CDR3 loop reads CASSQGAGGSYEQYF. As DNA, the CDR3 is TGCGCCAGCAGCCAAGGGGCAGGGGGCTCCTACGAGCAGTACTTC.

The chain recombines TRBV6-4 with TRBJ2-3; tentative D call: TRBD2 (7 bases). There are 15 residues in the CDR3. Germline loops: CDR1 MRHNA, CDR2 SNTAGT. V lost 4 bases and J lost 5, with 16 bases in between. The CDR3 region is CASSVGGALEDTQYF. The CDR3 nucleotides read TGTGCCAGCAGTGTAGGGGGGGCTCTCGAAGATACGCAGTATTTT.

The rearrangement uses TRBV7-8 and TRBJ2-5, with D unresolved. Germline V gene sequence: CDR1 SGHVS, CDR2 FQNEAQ. CDR3 length equals 15 residues. V lost 1 base to trimming and J lost 5 bases, with 14 bases between them. The CDR3 protein is CASSLVNSNGETQYF. The CDR3 DNA reads as TGTGCCAGCAGCTTAGTGAATAGCAACGGGGAGACCCAGTACTTC.

The V gene is TRBV6-5, the J gene TRBJ1-2, with D possibly being TRBD1 (5 bases). Germline CDR1 and CDR2: MNHEY and SVGAGI. The CDR3 runs 14 residues. Between the trimmed V and J ends, which lost 0 bases and 8 bases, there was a span of 13 bases. The CDR3 bases are TGTGCCAGCAGTTACTCGAGGCAGGGATACGGCTACACCTTC. Protein sequence: CASSYSRQGYGYTF.

The rearrangement joins TRBV6-2 or TRBV6-3 to TRBJ2-2, with TRBD1 identical over 7 bases. CDR1 is MNHEY, CDR2 SVGEGT, per germline. The CDR3 is 14 amino acids. The junction had 3 bases not matched to a gene; V was cut back by 2 bases and J by 6 bases. For the CDR3, the DNA is TGTGCCAGCAGTTACGACAGGGAATCCGGGGAGCTGTTTTTT. Amino acid sequence: CASSYDRESGELFF.

The chain is built from TRBV9 and TRBJ2-3; 9 bases are a match to TRBD2. Looked up from germline, CDR1 is SGDLS and CDR2 is YYNGEE. This CDR3 region has 16 residues. With 6 bases clipped from V and 3 bases from J, the junction kept 11 bases outside the gene matches. The DNA for the CDR3 is TGTGCCAGCACCAGAGAGAGGACTAGCGAGACAGATACGCAGTATTTT. Translation: CASTRERTSETDTQYF.

Turning to this clone: One end of the junction is discordant with germline, which a read error may explain. V and J are TRBV14 and TRBJ2-7; 10 positions agree with TRBD1. This CDR3 region has 14 residues. The V gene's germline CDR1 is SGHDN and CDR2 FVKESK. CDR3 coding DNA: TGTGCCAGCAGCAAAGACAGGGGGCTATGGGAGCAGTACTTC. This codes for CASSKDRGLWEQYF.

This clone appeared once. The chain combines TRBV6-5 with TRBJ2-3; D not resolved. Germline V gene lookup returns CDR1 MNHEY and CDR2 SVGAGI. V lost 7 bases and J lost 5, with 10 bases in between. The CDR3 contains 12 residues. CDR3 DNA sequence: TGTGCCAGCATAAGTCGCAGAGATACGCAGTATTTT. Translated: CASISRRDTQYF.

CDR3 region: CASSLTYDRSDSPLHF. CDR3 in DNA: TGTGCCAGCAGCTTAACCTATGACAGATCGGATTCACCCCTCCACTTT. The chain links TRBV7-2 to TRBJ1-6; possible D gene TRBD1, 5 bases. Germline V gene sequence: CDR1 SGHTA, CDR2 FQGNSA. The V gene lost 2 bases and the J gene lost 8 bases, with 16 bases spanning the gap. The CDR3 consists of 16 residues.

CDR3 DNA: TGTGCCAGCAGCGTAGGATTGAGTGAGACCCAGTACTTC. As protein: CASSVGLSETQYF. This sequence joins TRBV9 and TRBJ2-5; D call uncertain. This CDR3 has 13 amino acids. The germline gives CDR1 SGDLS, CDR2 YYNGEE. With 0 bases removed from V and 5 bases from J, the gap between germline ends came to 8 bases.

This chain links TRBV7-8 with TRBJ1-1; D gene uncertain. The CDR3 has 12 residues. The V and J ends lost 1 base and 12 bases respectively, with 12 bases between them. Germline loops: CDR1 SGHVS, CDR2 FQNEAQ. The chain's CDR3 is CASSLVEGMTFF. As DNA, the CDR3 is TGTGCCAGCAGCTTAGTGGAGGGTATGACTTTCTTT.

V gene TRBV12-3 or TRBV12-4 combines with J gene TRBJ2-7; D is possibly TRBD1 (5 bases). V lost 5 bases and J lost 6, with 11 bases in between. The length of the CDR3 is 12 residues. CDR3 DNA: TGTGCCAGCAGTCGTGCTAGGGGCGAGCAGTACTTC. This translates into CASSRARGEQYF.

This chain connects TRBV18 to TRBJ1-5; unclear D gene. CDR1 and CDR2 (germline): KGHSH, LQKENI. The CDR3 is 15 amino acids. V gave up 6 bases and J gave up 8 bases, with 20 bases separating them. The chain's CDR3 is CASSQEQGSPKPQHF. DNA of the CDR3: TGTGCCAGCTCCCAGGAACAAGGGAGTCCGAAGCCCCAGCATTTT. Drawing the rest from reference TRBV18 and TRBJ1-5, the complete variable domain is NAGVMQNPRHLVRRRGQEARLRCSPMKGHSHVYWYRQLPEEGLKFMVYLQKENIIDESGMPKERFSAEFPKEGPSILRIQQVVRGDSAAYFCASSQEQGSPKPQHFGDGTRLSIL.

Worth noting for this clone: Germline and junction disagree at one end, which may indicate a read error. The gene calls are TRBV11-2 and TRBJ1-6; 7 bases agree with TRBD1. CDR1 is SGHAT and CDR2 is FQNNGV in the germline V gene. The CDR3 is 15 amino acids. The CDR3 protein is CASSLDRVQGSPLHF. The CDR3 DNA is TGTGCCAGCAGTTTAGACAGGGTCCAAGGTTCACCCCTCCACTTT.

This clone was seen only a few times. The gene calls are TRBV19 and TRBJ1-2, with 8 bases that match TRBD1. J lost 0 bases, V lost 4 bases, and 4 bases had no gene match. The CDR3 is 15 residues long. CDR1 is LNHDA and CDR2 is SQIVND in the germline V gene (reference sequence). CDR3 in DNA: TGTGCCAGTAGTACCCGACAGGGGTCTAACTATGGCTACACCTTC. The encoded protein is CASSTRQGSNYGYTF.

The V call is TRBV6-5, the J call TRBJ1-6; a possible D gene is TRBD1 (6 bases). The CDR3 extends over 14 amino acids. The V end was cut by 6 bases, the J end by 7 bases, with 13 bases between. Germline-derived CDR1 and CDR2 are MNHEY and SVGAGI. Here the CDR3 DNA reads TGTGCCAGCAGCCAAGGGACAAAAAATTCACCCCTCCACTTT. Translated: CASSQGTKNSPLHF.

V is TRBV2 and J is TRBJ1-1; no clear D gene. Germline CDR1 SNHLY, CDR2 FYNNEI. The CDR3 spans 15 residues. Deletions cut 4 bases from V and 11 bases from J, with 23 bases between. The CDR3 is CASSGPGSSLARAFF. CDR3 nucleotides: TGTGCCAGCAGTGGTCCGGGAAGCTCCCTCGCTCGCGCTTTCTTT.

V is TRBV12-5 and J is TRBJ2-1; tentatively, D is TRBD1 (7 bases). The CDR3 totals 18 residues. V was shortened by 0 bases and J by 4 bases, with 19 bases between the two germline ends. Germline V gene data show CDR1 as LGHNT and CDR2 as FRNRAP. CDR3 sequence (DNA): TGTGCTAGTGGTTTGGTCAAGGAGGGCAGGGGGTCGTACAATGAGCAGTTCTTC. It translates to CASGLVKEGRGSYNEQFF.

This rearrangement joins TRBV6-6 to TRBJ2-7, with TRBD1 identical over 9 bases. CDR1 is MNHNY and CDR2 is SVGAGI in the germline V gene (reference sequence). CDR3 length: 14 amino acids. J gave up 2 bases and V 8 bases, and 7 bases lay outside the gene matches. Here the CDR3 DNA reads TGTGCCAGCTCCCCGGGACAGGGCACCTACGAGCAGTACTTC. This codes for CASSPGQGTYEQYF.